Listed below are T cell receptor beta chains from one sample, sequenced in a study of post-analysis software for immune sequencing data. Each CDR3 protein is one row after TCRdb ran MiXCR on the PCR reads. The table records roughly 410,000 distinct CDR3 sequences, around 33% of them present only once. Sample: blood. The source is a girl aged 5-17 years with multiple sclerosis. Both conserved end residues are part of each CDR3. Each record gives: V gene, clone size, J gene, CDR3 protein. Expanded clones get a size class; other rows say once, few or many, or leave the size out.

V: TRBV7-8; size: NA; J: TRBJ1-4; CDR3: CASSGRGVLANEKLFF
V: TRBV7-9; size: NA; J: TRBJ2-5; CDR3: CASSPPALSSEKETQYF
V: TRBV28; size: few; J: TRBJ2-5; CDR3: CASSLVTEAGETQYF
V: TRBV29-1; size: many; J: TRBJ2-7; CDR3: CSVVERGPPYEQYF
V: TRBV27; size: NA; J: TRBJ1-1; CDR3: CASSPGEGTEAFF
V: TRBV20-1; size: NA; J: TRBJ1-5; CDR3: CSAIISGYNQPQHF
V: TRBV7-9; size: few; J: TRBJ2-3; CDR3: CASSPPWGSPDTQYF
V: TRBV4-3; size: few; J: TRBJ2-3; CDR3: CASSQDLGDPTDTQYF
V: TRBV7-2; size: many; J: TRBJ2-5; CDR3: CASSLVAGEKTQYF
V: TRBV6-1; size: NA; J: TRBJ2-6; CDR3: CASARATGSGANVLTF
V: TRBV10-3; size: few; J: TRBJ1-1; CDR3: CAISPGFGTEAFF
V: TRBV12-3/TRBV12-4; size: NA; J: TRBJ1-6; CDR3: CASMRGGNSPLHF
V: TRBV19; size: NA; J: TRBJ1-5; CDR3: CASSPRGNSNQPQHF
V: TRBV5-1; size: NA; J: TRBJ2-6; CDR3: CASRSSGANVLTF
V: TRBV20-1; size: few; J: TRBJ1-6; CDR3: CSARQGLAFSYNSPLHF
V: TRBV7-3; size: many; J: TRBJ2-1; CDR3: CASSPMGTGDEQFF
V: TRBV6-2/TRBV6-3; size: many; J: TRBJ2-7; CDR3: CASSYSYRTYEQYF
V: TRBV28; size: NA; J: TRBJ1-1; CDR3: CASSPRAPHTEAFF
V: TRBV15; size: NA; J: TRBJ2-6; CDR3: CATSRPQGSGANVLTF
V: TRBV4-1; size: NA; J: NA; CDR3: CASSRGGQSYEQYF
V: TRBV3-1; size: NA; J: TRBJ1-2; CDR3: CASSQRQVAEKYTF
V: TRBV5-1; size: NA; J: TRBJ2-1; CDR3: CASTPGQGFGLQFF
V: TRBV29-1; size: few; J: TRBJ2-7; CDR3: CSVRTVAPYEQYF
V: TRBV4-1; size: NA; J: TRBJ1-5; CDR3: CASSQGTGEAQPQHF
V: TRBV29-1; size: few; J: TRBJ2-7; CDR3: CSVERGGDEQYF
V: TRBV9; size: few; J: TRBJ2-5; CDR3: CASSVLGYQETQYF
V: TRBV2; size: NA; J: TRBJ2-1; CDR3: CATAGQGSYNEQFF
V: TRBV6-5; size: NA; J: TRBJ2-4; CDR3: CASSASGTHENIQYF
V: TRBV7-2; size: few; J: TRBJ2-3; CDR3: CASSQGLVWAGGTDMQYF
V: TRBV4-2; size: NA; J: TRBJ2-2; CDR3: CASSQGQGGNTGELFF
V: TRBV9; size: few; J: TRBJ1-1; CDR3: CASSAGGGSFEAFF
V: TRBV6-6; size: NA; J: TRBJ2-1; CDR3: CASSYPDRGDYNEQFF
V: TRBV21-1; size: NA; J: TRBJ2-2; CDR3: CASSGTGELFF
V: TRBV12-3/TRBV12-4; size: NA; J: TRBJ2-1; CDR3: CASSSGLAGAEQFF
V: TRBV9; size: few; J: TRBJ1-2; CDR3: CASSTSGAGYGYTF
V: TRBV5-1; size: NA; J: TRBJ2-7; CDR3: CASSPGTGGNEQYF
V: TRBV6-1; size: few; J: TRBJ2-7; CDR3: CASSSAGTDYEQYF
V: TRBV27; size: NA; J: TRBJ2-7; CDR3: CASTNRGSDEQYF
V: TRBV5-1; size: many; J: TRBJ1-1; CDR3: CASSPSGNTEAFF
V: TRBV5-1; size: NA; J: TRBJ2-1; CDR3: CASSLVGGGTSSCNEQFF
V: TRBV6-6; size: few; J: TRBJ2-5; CDR3: CASSNPDREQYF
V: TRBV28; size: few; J: TRBJ2-7; CDR3: CASSNNLGGKGSYEQYF
V: TRBV15; size: NA; J: TRBJ2-3; CDR3: CATSRKGGSDTQYF
V: TRBV12-3/TRBV12-4; size: NA; J: TRBJ2-7; CDR3: CASRQGAREQYF
V: TRBV20-1; size: NA; J: TRBJ2-3; CDR3: CSAPGNTDTQYF
V: TRBV6-5; size: few; J: TRBJ2-7; CDR3: CASRYVVGGSEQYF
V: TRBV2; size: NA; J: TRBJ2-5; CDR3: CASKPRHWGAETQYF
V: TRBV7-9; size: NA; J: TRBJ1-2; CDR3: CASSLVGPYGYTF
V: TRBV5-1; size: NA; J: TRBJ2-3; CDR3: CASSSPSVTDTQYF
V: TRBV7-7; size: few; J: TRBJ2-1; CDR3: CASSPPGVSNEQFF
V: TRBV15; size: NA; J: TRBJ1-2; CDR3: CATSTDRSPPYGYTF
V: TRBV18; size: few; J: TRBJ2-1; CDR3: CASSPSGGGLDEQFF
V: TRBV10-2; size: few; J: TRBJ1-2; CDR3: CASSFDRGHYGYTF
V: TRBV5-1; size: NA; J: TRBJ2-1; CDR3: CASKQGSSYNEQFF
V: TRBV5-5; size: few; J: TRBJ2-7; CDR3: CASDTPGLSSYEQYF
V: TRBV7-9; size: few; J: TRBJ2-7; CDR3: CASSRGTDAYEQYF